This T cell receptor beta chain was profiled in a study of blood T cell repertoires in COVID-19. The assay was immunoSEQ multiplex PCR, and TCRdb's table has in-frame clones only and misses some. This sample has about 310,000 clones, with around 86% found just once. Trimming pared 2 bases from V and 1 base from J, leaving 14 bases between. CDR1 and CDR2 from the germline V gene are MNHNS and SASEGT. The CDR3 contains 16 residues. This sequence was found in a man aged 45 to 65 with active or convalescent COVID-19. Sequenced: peripheral blood. The chain recombines TRBV6-1 with TRBJ2-5; D remains unclear. The CDR3 DNA sequence: TGTGCCAGCAGTGAAACTCCTGTCTCGTCCCAAGAGACCCAGTACTTC. Encoded protein: CASSETPVSSQETQYF.